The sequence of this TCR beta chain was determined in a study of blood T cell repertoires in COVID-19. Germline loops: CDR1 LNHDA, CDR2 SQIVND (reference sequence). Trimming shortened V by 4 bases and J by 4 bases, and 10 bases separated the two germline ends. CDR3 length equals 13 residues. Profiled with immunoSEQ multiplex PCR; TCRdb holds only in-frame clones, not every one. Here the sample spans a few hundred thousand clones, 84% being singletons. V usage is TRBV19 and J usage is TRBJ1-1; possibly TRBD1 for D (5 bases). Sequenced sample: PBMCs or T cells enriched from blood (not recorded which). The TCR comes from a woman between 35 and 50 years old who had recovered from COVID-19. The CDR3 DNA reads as TGTGCCAGTAGTAGTCAGGGCTTCACTGAAGCTTTCTTT. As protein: CASSSQGFTEAFF.